The sample holds a few counts of the clone carrying this T cell receptor beta chain. The antigen is unknown. This specimen comes from a study of CD8 T cells in ankylosing spondylitis. Study results and limitations: A motif in TCR beta, a set of roughly eight highly homologous variants, appeared characteristic of ankylosing spondylitis blood. Reportedly, matched ankylosing spondylitis synovial fluid was significantly enriched for disease-linked clones. Past research had described some motif variants in reactive arthritis synovial fluid and blood.

The CDR3 has 17 amino acids. V lost 2 bases and J 0 bases, leaving 14 bases between the germline ends. Germline V gene lookup returns CDR1 LNHNV and CDR2 YYDKDF (reference sequence). For TCR beta, libraries came from quantitative 5'-RACE with molecular barcodes. TCRdb re-derived calls from the 5' RACE reads in MiXCR, one entry per CDR3 protein. Among 150,000 or so distinct CDR3 sequences, 15% to 20% were seen once, and the ten largest hold approximately 7.8%. The rearrangement joins TRBV15 to TRBJ1-5; D is ambiguous. Sequenced input: blood, either unsorted or a sorted T cell fraction (not recorded which). The sequence was collected from a male donor with ankylosing spondylitis or in good health (not recorded which). CDR3 coding DNA: TGTGCCACCAGCAGAAGCTGGGCTCGATATAGCAATCAGCCCCAGCATTTT. Protein: CATSRSWARYSNQPQHF.